The 15 T cell receptor beta chains below come from one sample, sequenced in a study of T cell responses to AZD1222 COVID-19 vaccine. The protocol was immunoSEQ multiplex PCR, while the TCRdb copy is restricted to in-frame clones and leaves out a portion. The sample contains 95,000 to 150,000 clones, 90% of which appear only once. Sequencing was performed on peripheral blood, taken on day 0 of MenACWY control vaccination. These receptors came from an adult in good health.

V and J are TRBV10-3 and TRBJ1-1; unclear D gene. Germline V gives CDR1 ENHRY, CDR2 SYGVKD. V lost 4 bases and J 5 bases, leaving 11 bases between the germline ends. The CDR3 has 13 amino acids. CDR3 protein: CAISVRESTEAFF. The DNA for the CDR3 is TGTGCCATCAGTGTTCGGGAATCGACTGAAGCTTTCTTT.

The gene calls are TRBV19 and TRBJ1-2; 8 bases line up with TRBD1. The CDR3 spans 15 residues. Losses at the gene ends were 3 bases for V and 2 bases for J; bases not matched to a gene: 5. CDR1 LNHDA and CDR2 SQIVND come from the germline V gene (reference sequence). The CDR3 bases are TGTGCCAGTAGTATTACCAGGACAGGGAACTATGGCTACACCTTC. This gives the protein CASSITRTGNYGYTF.

The rearrangement joins TRBV10-3 to TRBJ1-1; no clear D. The V end lost 7 bases, the J end lost 2 bases, and 5 bases lay between the germline ends. Per the germline V gene, CDR1 is ENHRY and CDR2 is SYGVKD. The CDR3 length is 11 residues. The chain's CDR3 is CAIKGNTEAFF. In DNA, the CDR3 is TGTGCCATCAAGGGAAACACTGAAGCTTTCTTT.

V and J are TRBV28 and TRBJ1-1; D uncertain. The CDR3 is made up of 13 amino acids. Germline V gives CDR1 MDHEN, CDR2 SYDVKM. Trimming stripped 5 bases from V and 1 base from J, with 8 bases between. The CDR3 loop reads CASSKTENTEAFF. The DNA for the CDR3 is TGTGCCAGCAGTAAGACGGAGAACACTGAAGCTTTCTTT. The full variable domain, its missing parts supplied by reference TRBV28 and TRBJ1-1, is DVKVTQSSRYLVKRTGEKVFLECVQDMDHENMFWYRQDPGLGLRLIYFSYDVKMKEKGDIPEGYSVSREKKERFSLILESASTNQTSMYLCASSKTENTEAFFGQGTRLTVV.

A single count supports this clone. CDR3 DNA: TGTGCCAGCAGCCAAGACAGGGCCAATCAGCCCCAGCATTTT. Translating it yields CASSQDRANQPQHF. The J gene is TRBJ1-5, the V gene TRBV3-1 (or the pseudogene TRBV3-2), with D possibly being TRBD1 (5 bases). Germline V gives CDR1 LGHDT, CDR2 YNNKEL (reference sequence). The CDR3 totals 14 residues. With 0 bases removed from V and 3 bases from J, the gap between germline ends came to 6 bases.

This chain joins TRBV28 and TRBJ1-5, with TRBD1 matching over 7 bases. J lost 3 bases, V lost 8 bases, and 28 bases had no gene match. The CDR3 is 21 residues long. Germline loops: CDR1 MDHEN, CDR2 SYDVKM. The CDR3 bases are TGTGCCAGCCAACGGAGAGGAATCAGACAGGGCCTAGGAAAGTCCAATCAGCCCCAGCATTTT. Amino acid sequence: CASQRRGIRQGLGKSNQPQHF. The entire variable domain, with the rest obtained from reference TRBV28 and TRBJ1-5, is as follows: DVKVTQSSRYLVKRTGEKVFLECVQDMDHENMFWYRQDPGLGLRLIYFSYDVKMKEKGDIPEGYSVSREKKERFSLILESASTNQTSMYLCASQRRGIRQGLGKSNQPQHFGDGTRLSIL.

This clone was detected once. The chain uses TRBV28 and TRBJ1-2; 8 bases are a match to TRBD1. Germline V gives CDR1 MDHEN, CDR2 SYDVKM. V lost 6 bases and J lost 2; bases outside the gene matches: 5. This CDR3 spans 14 amino acids. The CDR3 DNA reads as TGTGCCAGCAGCCCAGGGGGCTCCAACTATGGCTACACCTTC. It is translated as CASSPGGSNYGYTF.

The chain uses TRBV28 and TRBJ2-1; 11 bases fit TRBD1. Germline assignment: CDR1 MDHEN and CDR2 SYDVKM. The CDR3 is 15 amino acids. Trimming cost V 6 bases and J 6 bases; bases outside gene matches: 7. The CDR3 reads CASSSGTGGSNEQFF. The CDR3 nucleotides are TGTGCCAGCAGCTCCGGGACAGGGGGAAGCAATGAGCAGTTCTTC.

The rearrangement joins TRBV19 to TRBJ1-3; D is uncertain. Germline lookup yields CDR1 LNHDA and CDR2 SQIVND (reference sequence). The CDR3 is made up of 13 amino acids. V lost 3 bases and J 0 bases, leaving 3 bases between the germline ends. CDR3 amino acids: CASSIHSGNTIYF. The CDR3 nucleotides are TGTGCCAGTAGTATCCACTCTGGAAACACCATATATTTT.

This clone occurred a few times. This chain connects TRBV7-9 to TRBJ2-7, with D possibly TRBD2 on 5 matching bases. Deletions cut 3 bases from V and 6 bases from J, with 12 bases between. In germline, CDR1 is SEHNR, CDR2 FQNEAQ (reference sequence). The CDR3 loop spans 13 amino acids. This chain's CDR3 is CASSFSSGGEQYF. Written as DNA, the CDR3 is TGTGCCAGCAGCTTCTCGAGCGGTGGCGAGCAGTACTTC. Supplemented by reference TRBV7-9 and TRBJ2-7, the full variable domain reads DTGVSQNPRHKITKRGQNVTFRCDPISEHNRLYWYRQTLGQGPEFLTYFQNEAQLEKSRLLSDRFSAERPKGSFSTLEIQRTEQGDSAMYLCASSFSSGGEQYFGPGTRLTVT.

The chain couples TRBV7-9 to TRBJ2-1, with D uncertain. The V gene lost 1 base and the J gene lost 8 bases, with 6 bases spanning the gap. Germline V gene data show CDR1 as SEHNR and CDR2 as FQNEAQ (reference sequence). The CDR3 is 12 residues long. This CDR3 reads CASSLELDEQFF. The CDR3 DNA reads as TGTGCCAGCAGCTTAGAGTTGGATGAGCAGTTCTTC. The entire variable domain, with the rest obtained from reference TRBV7-9 and TRBJ2-1, is as follows: DTGVSQNPRHKITKRGQNVTFRCDPISEHNRLYWYRQTLGQGPEFLTYFQNEAQLEKSRLLSDRFSAERPKGSFSTLEIQRTEQGDSAMYLCASSLELDEQFFGPGTRLTVL.

The chain has TRBV2 and TRBJ2-5, with 9 bases aligning to TRBD1. The CDR3 runs to 14 residues. The V gene end was trimmed by 5 bases and the J gene end by 6 bases; junction bases not matched to a gene: 7. CDR1 and CDR2 (germline): SNHLY, FYNNEI. CDR3 region: CASSSQGAGKTQYF. CDR3 bases: TGTGCCAGCAGTTCACAGGGGGCAGGAAAGACCCAGTACTTC.

The chain links TRBV19 to TRBJ1-1; D gene unclear. V lost 5 bases and J lost 10, with 14 bases in between. The CDR3 sequence is 12 residues long. Germline V lookup: CDR1 LNHDA, CDR2 SQIVND (reference sequence). Here the CDR3 reads CASSESLPIAFF. Here the CDR3 DNA reads TGTGCCAGTAGTGAGAGTCTACCCATAGCTTTCTTT.

This clone is a singleton in its sample. The V gene is TRBV3-1 (or the pseudogene TRBV3-2), the J gene TRBJ1-1, with a weak D call TRBD1 (6 bases). The CDR3 extends over 15 amino acids. V was cut by 3 bases and J by 0 bases, with 11 bases left in between. The germline V gene has CDR1 LGHDT and CDR2 YNNKEL (reference sequence). The CDR3 region is CASSHWDTVNTEAFF. The CDR3 coding sequence is TGTGCCAGCAGCCACTGGGACACCGTGAACACTGAAGCTTTCTTT.

The gene calls are TRBV16 and TRBJ1-5, with D possibly TRBD1 on 6 matching bases. The germline CDR1 and CDR2 sequences are KGHSY and FQNENV. This CDR3 spans 15 amino acids. The V end was cut by 0 bases, the J end by 3 bases, with 9 bases between. The CDR3 reads CASSQSGGSNQPQHF. The CDR3 DNA sequence: TGTGCCAGCAGCCAATCAGGGGGGTCCAATCAGCCCCAGCATTTT.